These 11 T cell receptor beta chains were sequenced from one sample in a study of blood T cell repertoires in COVID-19. The repertoire was sequenced with immunoSEQ multiplex PCR; TCRdb's copy has only in-frame clones and lacks some. The sample has hundreds of thousands of clones, over 75% seen once. Input material: peripheral blood. The receptors here all came from a woman aged 55-70 years with COVID-19, enrolled during active disease.

As DNA, the CDR3 is TGTGCCATCAGTGAGTCATGGGGGGAGCAAGAGACCCAGTACTTC. Its translation is CAISESWGEQETQYF. The chain combines TRBV10-3 with TRBJ2-5, with TRBD2 as a possible D gene (6 bases). Germline lookup yields CDR1 ENHRY and CDR2 SYGVKD. Trimming removed 0 bases at V and 2 bases at J, with 10 bases between. The CDR3 spans 15 residues.

The chain couples TRBV6-5 to TRBJ2-2; D is perhaps TRBD1 (6 bases). V was pared by 6 bases and J by 1 base, with 12 bases between. CDR3 length equals 15 residues. The germline V gene encodes CDR1 MNHEY and CDR2 SVGAGI. In DNA form, the CDR3 reads TGTGCCAGCAGCCGTCCGACAGGGAACACCGGGGAGCTGTTTTTT. Translation gives CASSRPTGNTGELFF.

CDR3 amino acids: CASSQGQGGVGTGELFF. The CDR3 DNA reads as TGTGCCAGCAGCCAAGGCCAGGGCGGGGTGGGCACCGGGGAGCTGTTTTTT. This rearrangement joins TRBV3-1 (or the pseudogene TRBV3-2) to TRBJ2-2; tentative D call: TRBD2 (6 bases). CDR1 and CDR2 (germline): LGHDT, YNNKEL (reference sequence). V lost 1 base, J lost 4 bases, and 16 bases lay in between. The CDR3 is 17 amino acids.

The chain employs TRBV7-8 and TRBJ2-7; 8 nucleotides agree with TRBD2. The germline V gene encodes CDR1 SGHVS and CDR2 FQNEAQ. The CDR3 contains 17 residues. V lost 5 bases and J lost 0; bases outside the gene matches: 12. CDR3 nucleotide sequence: TGTGCCAGCAGCGGCGGGGGGTCGGACTCCCGCTCCTACGAGCAGTACTTC. Its protein is CASSGGGSDSRSYEQYF.

The chain links TRBV7-2 to TRBJ1-2; 8 nucleotides line up with TRBD1. The CDR3 is made up of 14 amino acids. Germline CDR1 reads SGHTA; CDR2 reads FQGNSA. The junction had 10 bases not matched to a gene; V was cut back by 5 bases and J by 8 bases. The CDR3 protein is CASSPQDRAEGYTF. The CDR3 DNA reads TGTGCCAGCAGCCCACAGGACAGGGCGGAAGGCTACACCTTC. Full variable domain (rest looked up from reference TRBV7-2 and TRBJ1-2): GAGVSQSPSNKVTEKGKDVELRCDPISGHTALYWYRQSLGQGLEFLIYFQGNSAPDKSGLPSDRFSAERTGGSVSTLTIQRTQQEDSAVYLCASSPQDRAEGYTFGSGTRLTVV.

The chain is built from TRBV10-2 and TRBJ2-3, with 9 bases matching TRBD2. V trimming: 3 bases; J trimming: 0 bases; junction bases outside the gene matches: 4. The CDR3 covers 16 residues. The germline V gene has CDR1 WSHSY and CDR2 SAAADI. The CDR3 sequence is CASSDPGLASTDTQYF. The CDR3 DNA is TGCGCCAGCAGTGACCCGGGACTAGCTAGCACAGATACGCAGTATTTT.

The rearrangement joins TRBV18 to TRBJ2-7, with 7 bases aligning to TRBD1. The germline V gene has CDR1 KGHSH and CDR2 LQKENI. After removal of 6 bases from V and 7 bases from J, the junction contained 6 bases not matched to a gene. This CDR3 comprises 12 residues. This CDR3 reads CASSLDRSEQYF. The CDR3 nucleotides read TGTGCCAGCTCGTTGGACAGGTCGGAGCAGTACTTC.

CDR3 region: CASSQVNISDTEAFF. The DNA of the CDR3 is TGTGCCAGCAGCCAAGTTAATATCTCCGACACTGAAGCTTTCTTT. The rearrangement joins TRBV14 to TRBJ1-1; D is uncertain. With 1 base removed from V and 3 bases from J, the gap between germline ends came to 12 bases. The germline gives CDR1 SGHDN, CDR2 FVKESK. The CDR3 consists of 15 residues.

This sequence joins TRBV28 and TRBJ1-1, with D possibly TRBD1 on 6 matching bases. CDR1 MDHEN and CDR2 SYDVKM come from the germline V gene. The ends were cut back, 5 bases at V and 4 bases at J, with 20 bases in the middle. The CDR3 spans 16 residues. CDR3 coding DNA: TGTGCCAGCAGTACATTCCGCCAGGGGAGGGGCACTGAAGCTTTCTTT. Its translation: CASSTFRQGRGTEAFF.

This sequence joins TRBV13 and TRBJ2-2; 7 bases align to TRBD1. The germline V gene encodes CDR1 PRHDT and CDR2 FYEKMQ (reference sequence). Unmatched junction bases numbered 5, after V lost 6 bases and J lost 4 bases. This CDR3 region has 14 residues. Written as DNA, the CDR3 is TGTGCCAGCAGACTTCCAGGGGGCACCGGGGAGCTGTTTTTT. Translating it yields CASRLPGGTGELFF. The full variable domain, rest sourced from reference TRBV13 and TRBJ2-2, is AAGVIQSPRHLIKEKRETATLKCYPIPRHDTVYWYQQGPGQDPQFLISFYEKMQSDKGSIPDRFSAQQFSDYHSELNMSSLELGDSALYFCASRLPGGTGELFFGEGSRLTVL.

The count of this clone is one. The chain has TRBV7-2 and TRBJ1-1; perhaps TRBD1 as D (6 bases). The CDR3 covers 15 residues. Germline CDR1 reads SGHTA; CDR2 reads FQGNSA. Trimming removed 2 bases at V and 4 bases at J, with 14 bases between. Here the CDR3 reads CASSLIQGMATEAFF. The CDR3 nucleotides read TGTGCCAGCAGCTTAATCCAGGGGATGGCCACTGAAGCTTTCTTT.